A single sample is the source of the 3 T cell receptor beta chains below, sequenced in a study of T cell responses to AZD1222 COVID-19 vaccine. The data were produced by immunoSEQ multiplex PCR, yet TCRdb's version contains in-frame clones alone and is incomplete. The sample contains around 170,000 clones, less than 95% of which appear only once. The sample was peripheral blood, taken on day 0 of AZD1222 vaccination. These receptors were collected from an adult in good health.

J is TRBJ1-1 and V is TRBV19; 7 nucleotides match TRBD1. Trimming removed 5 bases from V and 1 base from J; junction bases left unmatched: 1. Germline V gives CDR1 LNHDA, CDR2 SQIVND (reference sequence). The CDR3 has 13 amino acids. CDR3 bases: TGTGCCAGTAGTGACAGGGCGAACACTGAAGCTTTCTTT. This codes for CASSDRANTEAFF.

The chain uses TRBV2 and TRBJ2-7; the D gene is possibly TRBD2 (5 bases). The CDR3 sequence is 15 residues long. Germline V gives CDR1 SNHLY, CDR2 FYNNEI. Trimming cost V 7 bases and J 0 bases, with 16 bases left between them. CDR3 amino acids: CASKALALSSYEQYF. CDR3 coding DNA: TGTGCCAGCAAGGCTCTAGCCCTGAGCTCCTACGAGCAGTACTTC.

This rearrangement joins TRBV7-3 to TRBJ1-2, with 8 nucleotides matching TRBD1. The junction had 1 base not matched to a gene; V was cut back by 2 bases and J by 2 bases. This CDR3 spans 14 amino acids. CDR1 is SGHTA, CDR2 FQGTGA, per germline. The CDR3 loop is CASSLDRGNYGYTF. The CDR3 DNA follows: TGTGCCAGCAGCTTAGACAGGGGAAACTATGGCTACACCTTC.